Below are 17 T cell receptor beta chains sequenced from a single sample in a study of blood T cell repertoires in COVID-19 (dated by TCRdb to about 2020). Library preparation used the immunoSEQ multiplex PCR assay. TCRdb provides this immuneACCESS table in a form limited to in-frame rearrangements. Some clones are lacking; in checked studies, under half of them reflect an unresolved V gene, and why the rest are absent is not known. This sample lists roughly 240,000 clones; approximately 89% were detected once. The ten largest account for roughly 1.6% of the sample. The sample was peripheral blood. The receptors were sampled from a woman aged 60-70 years who had recovered from COVID-19.

This clone was picked up one time. The chain uses TRBV11-2 and TRBJ1-5, with D maybe TRBD1 (5 bases). The germline V gene has CDR1 SGHAT and CDR2 FQNNGV. The V end was cut by 4 bases, the J end by 6 bases, with 19 bases between. The CDR3 runs 16 residues. The CDR3 coding sequence is TGTGCCAGCAGCTCTATCAGCCAGGGTCCATCTCAGCCCCAGCATTTT. It codes for CASSSISQGPSQPQHF.

V and J are TRBV12-3 or TRBV12-4 and TRBJ1-4; possibly TRBD1 for D (5 bases). Trimming cost V 10 bases and J 3 bases, with 9 bases left between them. The CDR3 loop spans 12 amino acids. CDR3 nucleotides: TGTGCCACCCAGGGTCCTAATGAAAAACTGTTTTTT. It is translated as CATQGPNEKLFF.

Remarks on this clone: The junction shows a germline mismatch at one end, possibly a read error. CDR3 in DNA: TGTGCCACCAGTGATTTGAGCGGCCGGGTTGGACGGCACTTC. The encoded protein is CATSDLSGRVGRHF. This chain links TRBV24-1 with TRBJ2-4; tentatively, D is TRBD2 (5 bases). This CDR3 region has 14 residues. In germline, CDR1 is KGHDR, CDR2 SFDVKD.

The chain employs TRBV5-1 and TRBJ2-3; 7 bases are shared with TRBD2. Germline V CDR1 and CDR2: SGHRS, YFSETQ. The CDR3 runs to 15 residues. V trimming: 4 bases; J trimming: 2 bases; junction bases outside the gene matches: 7. The CDR3 DNA reads TGCGCCAGCAGCCAAGAAGCGGGGCCCACAGATACGCAGTATTTT. This gives the protein CASSQEAGPTDTQYF.

The rearrangement links TRBV9 to TRBJ2-5; 7 bases line up with TRBD2. The J segment lost 2 bases and the V segment lost 3 bases, leaving 7 bases of the junction unmatched. CDR3 length: 15 residues. Germline loops: CDR1 SGDLS, CDR2 YYNGEE. The CDR3 region has the DNA TGTGCCAGCAGCGCGATGGGAGCGGGGCAAGAGACCCAGTACTTC. Protein: CASSAMGAGQETQYF.

V is TRBV5-1 and J is TRBJ1-4, with 9 bases that match TRBD1. J gave up 8 bases and V 4 bases, and 9 bases lay outside the gene matches. The germline V gene encodes CDR1 SGHRS and CDR2 YFSETQ. This CDR3 has 15 amino acids. CDR3 bases: TGCGCCAGCAGCCCCGACAGGGGGTTGGGGGAAAAACTGTTTTTT. This codes for CASSPDRGLGEKLFF.

The rearrangement joins TRBV18 to TRBJ2-1; no definite D call. Trimming pared 5 bases from V and 3 bases from J, leaving 11 bases between. In germline, CDR1 is KGHSH, CDR2 LQKENI. The CDR3 is 14 amino acids. The CDR3 loop is CASSNLTGYNEQFF. DNA of the CDR3: TGTGCCAGCTCAAACCTGACGGGCTACAATGAGCAGTTCTTC.

The rearrangement joins TRBV6-6 to TRBJ2-1; no definite D call. The CDR3 totals 14 residues. Germline-derived CDR1 and CDR2 are MNHNY and SVGAGI (reference sequence). Trimming removed 7 bases from V and 6 bases from J, with 16 bases in between. The CDR3 protein is CASTPGPSFNEQFF. Here the CDR3 DNA reads TGTGCCAGCACCCCTGGCCCCTCATTCAATGAGCAGTTCTTC.

The chain combines TRBV10-3 with TRBJ2-1; D may be TRBD1 (6 bases). The CDR3 spans 15 residues. V was pared by 0 bases and J by 6 bases, with 12 bases between. In germline, CDR1 is ENHRY, CDR2 SYGVKD. CDR3 region: CAISESRQALNEQFF. The DNA of the CDR3 is TGTGCCATCAGTGAGTCCCGACAGGCCCTCAATGAGCAGTTCTTC.

The chain has TRBV9 and TRBJ2-7; possible D gene TRBD1, 5 bases. Germline V CDR1 and CDR2: SGDLS, YYNGEE. The CDR3 contains 14 residues. V lost 0 bases, J lost 3 bases, and 10 bases lay in between. The CDR3 spells CASSVGLDNYEQYF. CDR3 nucleotides: TGTGCCAGCAGCGTAGGCTTGGACAACTACGAGCAGTACTTC.

The chain uses TRBV9 and TRBJ1-2; weak D call: TRBD1 (6 bases). V gave up 3 bases and J gave up 4 bases, with 10 bases separating them. The CDR3 contains 13 residues. Germline lookup yields CDR1 SGDLS and CDR2 YYNGEE. CDR3 loop: CASSGGHAYGYTF. The CDR3 DNA reads TGTGCCAGCAGCGGGGGACACGCCTATGGCTACACCTTC.

The rearrangement links TRBV10-3 to TRBJ1-1; D remains ambiguous. Trimming left V 9 bases short and J 1 base short, with 15 bases between. The CDR3 is 14 residues long. Germline V CDR1 and CDR2: ENHRY, SYGVKD. The CDR3 sequence: CAIRRGTWNTEAFF. CDR3 DNA: TGTGCCATACGCCGGGGAACTTGGAACACTGAAGCTTTCTTT.

DNA for the CDR3: TGTGCCAGCTCACCACAGATGCAGGGGATAGGCTACACCTTC. Amino acids: CASSPQMQGIGYTF. This chain uses TRBV18 with TRBJ1-2; D is perhaps TRBD1 (6 bases). The CDR3 is made up of 14 amino acids. The germline gives CDR1 KGHSH, CDR2 LQKENI. V lost 1 base and J lost 8, with 14 bases in between.

The chain combines TRBV7-9 with TRBJ2-3; D is perhaps TRBD2 (5 bases). Germline V gene data show CDR1 as SEHNR and CDR2 as FQNEAQ (reference sequence). The CDR3 loop spans 16 amino acids. The ends were cut back, 5 bases at V and 0 bases at J, with 15 bases in the middle. CDR3 region: CASSPTVGSSTDTQYF. The CDR3 DNA reads TGTGCCAGCAGCCCAACAGTGGGGAGTAGCACAGATACGCAGTATTTT.

The count of this clone is one. V is TRBV27 and J is TRBJ2-4; TRBD2 matches 7 bases. Germline CDR1 is MNHEY and CDR2 is SMNVEV (reference sequence). V lost 1 base, J lost 5 bases, and 8 bases stayed unmatched. CDR3 length: 16 residues. CDR3 nucleotides: TGTGCCAGCAGTTTATATTCCCCTAGCGGCGAAAACATTCAGTACTTC. Protein sequence: CASSLYSPSGENIQYF.

Only a few counts were recorded for this clone. V gene TRBV15 combines with J gene TRBJ1-2; perhaps TRBD1 as D (5 bases). Trimming cost V 0 bases and J 7 bases, with 12 bases left between them. There are 14 residues in the CDR3. Germline lookup yields CDR1 LNHNV and CDR2 YYDKDF (reference sequence). CDR3 region: CATSREGRGGGYTF. The CDR3 DNA sequence: TGTGCCACCAGCAGAGAGGGTAGGGGAGGTGGCTACACCTTC.

The chain recombines TRBV9 with TRBJ2-5, with D maybe TRBD1 (5 bases). The germline CDR1 and CDR2 sequences are SGDLS and YYNGEE. V was trimmed by 7 bases and J by 5 bases, leaving 18 bases between them. This CDR3 is built from 14 residues. Here the CDR3 DNA reads TGTGCCAGCGGGCCGGTCCAGGGTGGGGAGACCCAGTACTTC. It specifies CASGPVQGGETQYF.